This TCR beta chain was sequenced during a study of T cells in Graves' hyperthyroidism and ophthalmopathy. The study's findings and limits: Prediction of ophthalmopathy progression came a median 6.5 months pre-onset.

Amplification targeted TCR beta CDR3 regions from RNA transcripts. The HTBI primer set was used in a first-round RT-PCR of the TCR CDR3. TCRdb re-called the multiplex PCR reads with MiXCR, one entry per CDR3 protein. The sample has 450,000 to 500,000 distinct CDR3 sequences; roughly 23% are singletons. Trimming removed 2 bases from V and 2 bases from J, with 12 bases in between. The CDR3 totals 15 residues. The table lists this clonotype with many counts. Its antigen is unidentified. Sequencing input: blood. The V call is TRBV12-3 or TRBV12-4, the J call TRBJ2-5, with D unresolved. This TCR was recovered from a woman in her seventies with Graves' ophthalmopathy. CDR3 protein: CASSLTAVGQETQYF. The CDR3 DNA is TGTGCCAGCAGTTTAACGGCGGTGGGGCAAGAGACCCAGTACTTC.